This section outlines one T cell receptor (beta chain) sequence together with its context. Antigen specificity is unknown. Among the donors, all were healthy bone marrow donors. Deletions cut 3 bases from V and 0 bases from J, with 6 bases between. Per the germline V gene, CDR1 is SEHNR and CDR2 is FQNEAQ (reference sequence). The CDR3 has 14 residues. These data originate in a study of cytomegalovirus exposure and HLA in healthy donors. Regarding the study as a whole: In an earlier analysis, productive rearrangement rates for most beta V segments clustered near 87% or 30%. CMV antigen specificity was confirmed in vitro for a few CMV-associated chains. Cytomegalovirus association was assigned to approximately 180 TCR beta chains.

PCR used 60 Vbeta primers and 13 Jbeta primers. Assay: immunoSEQ multiplex PCR; the TCRdb copy retains only in-frame clones and omits some. Of about 90,000 clones listed, around 62% are singletons. This chain links TRBV7-9 with TRBJ2-1; no firm D call. This sequence originates from a woman aged 25 to 39 in good health and CMV-seropositive. The sequencing input was PBMCs. The CDR3 sequence is CASSLESSYNEQFF. CDR3 DNA: TGTGCCAGCAGCTTGGAGAGCTCCTACAATGAGCAGTTCTTC. The full variable domain, with the rest looked up from reference TRBV7-9 and TRBJ2-1, is DTGVSQNPRHKITKRGQNVTFRCDPISEHNRLYWYRQTLGQGPEFLTYFQNEAQLEKSRLLSDRFSAERPKGSFSTLEIQRTEQGDSAMYLCASSLESSYNEQFFGPGTRLTVL.